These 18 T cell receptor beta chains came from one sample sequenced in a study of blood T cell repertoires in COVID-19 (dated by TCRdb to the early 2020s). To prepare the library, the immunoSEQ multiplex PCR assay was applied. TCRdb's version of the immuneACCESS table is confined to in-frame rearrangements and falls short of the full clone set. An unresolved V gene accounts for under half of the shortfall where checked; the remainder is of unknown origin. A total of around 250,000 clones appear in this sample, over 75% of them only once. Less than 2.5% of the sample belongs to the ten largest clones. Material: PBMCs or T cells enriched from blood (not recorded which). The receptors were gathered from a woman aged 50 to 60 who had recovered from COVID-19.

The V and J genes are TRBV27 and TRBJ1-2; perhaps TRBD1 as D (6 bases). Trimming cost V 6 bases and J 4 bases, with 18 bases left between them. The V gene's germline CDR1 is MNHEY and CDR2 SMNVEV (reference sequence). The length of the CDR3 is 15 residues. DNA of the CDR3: TGTGCCAGCAGCCTGGCACAGGGTAGAACCTATGGCTACACCTTC. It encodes CASSLAQGRTYGYTF.

The CDR3 loop reads CSVGQGGAKNIQYF. DNA of the CDR3: TGCAGCGTTGGACAGGGGGGAGCCAAAAACATTCAGTACTTC. J is TRBJ2-4 and V is TRBV29-1; TRBD1 aligns across 9 bases. The CDR3 is 14 residues long. The ends lost 4 bases at V and 0 bases at J; junction bases unmatched: 1. Germline assignment: CDR1 SQVTM and CDR2 ANQGSEA.

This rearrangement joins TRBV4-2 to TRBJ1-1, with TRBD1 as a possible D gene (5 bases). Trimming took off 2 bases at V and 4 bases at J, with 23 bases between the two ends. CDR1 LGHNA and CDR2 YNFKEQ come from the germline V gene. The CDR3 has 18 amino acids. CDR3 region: CASSQYSVPTVESTEAFF. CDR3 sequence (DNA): TGTGCCAGCAGCCAATACTCAGTTCCGACAGTGGAGAGCACTGAAGCTTTCTTT.

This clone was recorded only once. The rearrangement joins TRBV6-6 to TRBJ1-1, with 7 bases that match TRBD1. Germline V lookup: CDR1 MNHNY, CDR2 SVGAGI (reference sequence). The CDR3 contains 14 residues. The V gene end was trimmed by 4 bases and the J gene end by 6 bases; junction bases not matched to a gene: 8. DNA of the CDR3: TGTGCCAGCAGTTTCCAGGGGGGTAGCGCTGAAGCTTTCTTT. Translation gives CASSFQGGSAEAFF.

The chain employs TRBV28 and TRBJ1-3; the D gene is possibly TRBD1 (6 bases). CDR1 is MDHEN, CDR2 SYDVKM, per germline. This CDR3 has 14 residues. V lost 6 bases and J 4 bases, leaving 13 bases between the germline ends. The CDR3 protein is CASSRPGTGNTIYF. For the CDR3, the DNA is TGTGCCAGCAGCCGTCCCGGGACAGGAAACACCATATATTTT.

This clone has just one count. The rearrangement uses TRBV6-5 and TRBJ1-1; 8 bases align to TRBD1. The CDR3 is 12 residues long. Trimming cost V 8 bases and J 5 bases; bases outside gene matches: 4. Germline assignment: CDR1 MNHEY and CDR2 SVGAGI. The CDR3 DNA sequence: TGTGCCAGCTCAGGGGACAGGACTGAAGCTTTCTTT. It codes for CASSGDRTEAFF.

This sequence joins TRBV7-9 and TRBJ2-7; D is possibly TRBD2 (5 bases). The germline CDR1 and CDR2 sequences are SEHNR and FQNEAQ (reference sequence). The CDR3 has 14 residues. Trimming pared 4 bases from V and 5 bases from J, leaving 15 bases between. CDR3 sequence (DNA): TGTGCCAGCAGCTCCTGGAAAGGGCGGGACGAGCAGTACTTC. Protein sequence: CASSSWKGRDEQYF.

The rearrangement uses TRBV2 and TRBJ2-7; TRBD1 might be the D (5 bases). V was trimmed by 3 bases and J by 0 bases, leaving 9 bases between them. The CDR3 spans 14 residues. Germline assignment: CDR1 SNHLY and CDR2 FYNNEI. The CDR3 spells CASSETRASYEQYF. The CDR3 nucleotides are TGTGCCAGCAGTGAGACCAGGGCCTCCTACGAGCAGTACTTC.

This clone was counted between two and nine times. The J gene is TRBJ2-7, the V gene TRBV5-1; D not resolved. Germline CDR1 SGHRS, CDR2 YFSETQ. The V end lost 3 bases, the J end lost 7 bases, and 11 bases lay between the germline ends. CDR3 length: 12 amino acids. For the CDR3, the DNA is TGCGCCAGCAGCTGGCAGGCTTGGGAGCAGTACTTC. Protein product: CASSWQAWEQYF.

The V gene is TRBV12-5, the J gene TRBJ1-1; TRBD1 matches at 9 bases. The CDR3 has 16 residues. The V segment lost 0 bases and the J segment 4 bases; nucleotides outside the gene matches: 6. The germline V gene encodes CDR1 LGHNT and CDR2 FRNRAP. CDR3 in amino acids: CASGLVEQGAITEAFF. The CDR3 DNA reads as TGTGCTAGTGGTTTGGTAGAACAGGGGGCTATCACTGAAGCTTTCTTT.

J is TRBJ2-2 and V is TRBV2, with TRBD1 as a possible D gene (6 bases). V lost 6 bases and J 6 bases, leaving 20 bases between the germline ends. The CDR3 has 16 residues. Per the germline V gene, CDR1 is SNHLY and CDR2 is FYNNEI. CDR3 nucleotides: TGTGCCAGCAGCGCCCGGGGCAGGGGAAACGCCGGGGAGCTGTTTTTT. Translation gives CASSARGRGNAGELFF. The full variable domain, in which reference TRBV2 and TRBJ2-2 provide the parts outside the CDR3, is EPEVTQTPSHQVTQMGQEVILRCVPISNHLYFYWYRQILGQKVEFLVSFYNNEISEKSEIFDDQFSVERPDGSNFTLKIRSTKLEDSAMYFCASSARGRGNAGELFFGEGSRLTVL.

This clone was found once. CDR3 loop: CASSSWTSGSVVGTDTQYF. The DNA of the CDR3 is TGTGCCAGCAGTTCCTGGACTAGCGGGAGCGTCGTAGGCACAGATACGCAGTATTTT. The gene calls are TRBV27 and TRBJ2-3; TRBD2 aligns across 13 bases. Germline lookup yields CDR1 MNHEY and CDR2 SMNVEV (reference sequence). The CDR3 has 19 residues. With 4 bases clipped from V and 1 base from J, the junction kept 11 bases outside the gene matches.

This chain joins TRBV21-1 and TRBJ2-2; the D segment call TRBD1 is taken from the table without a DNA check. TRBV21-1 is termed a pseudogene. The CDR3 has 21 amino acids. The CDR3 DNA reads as TGTGCCAGCACCATATCAACCGGGACAGGGGTACGGGGAAGAATTTACGGGGAGCTGTTTTTT. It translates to CASTISTGTGVRGRIYGELFF.

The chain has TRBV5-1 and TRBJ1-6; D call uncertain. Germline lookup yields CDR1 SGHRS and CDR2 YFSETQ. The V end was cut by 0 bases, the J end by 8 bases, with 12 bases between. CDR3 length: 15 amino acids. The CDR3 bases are TGCGCCAGCAGCTTGGGGCCCTCAGGCGATTCACCCCTCCACTTT. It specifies CASSLGPSGDSPLHF.

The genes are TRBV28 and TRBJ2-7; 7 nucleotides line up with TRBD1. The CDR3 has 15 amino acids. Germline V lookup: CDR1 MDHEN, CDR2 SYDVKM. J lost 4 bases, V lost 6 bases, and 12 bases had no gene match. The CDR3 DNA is TGTGCCAGCAGCTTCGACGCCGGGACAGTATACGAGCAGTACTTC. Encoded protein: CASSFDAGTVYEQYF.

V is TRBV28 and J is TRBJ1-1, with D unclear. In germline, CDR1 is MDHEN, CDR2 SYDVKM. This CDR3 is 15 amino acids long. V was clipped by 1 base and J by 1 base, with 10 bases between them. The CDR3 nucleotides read TGTGCCAGCAGTTTATCGGGTCCGGGGAACACTGAAGCTTTCTTT. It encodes CASSLSGPGNTEAFF.

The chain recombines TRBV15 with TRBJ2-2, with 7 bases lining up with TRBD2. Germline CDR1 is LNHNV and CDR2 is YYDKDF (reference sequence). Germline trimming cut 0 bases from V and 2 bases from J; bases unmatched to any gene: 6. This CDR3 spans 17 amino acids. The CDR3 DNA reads TGTGCCACCAGCAGAGATCGGCTAGCGGCTAACACCGGGGAGCTGTTTTTT. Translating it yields CATSRDRLAANTGELFF.

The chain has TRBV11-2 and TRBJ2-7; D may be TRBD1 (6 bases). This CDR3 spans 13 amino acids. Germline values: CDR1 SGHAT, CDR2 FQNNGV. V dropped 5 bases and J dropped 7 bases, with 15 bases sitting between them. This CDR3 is CASSLRTAREQYF. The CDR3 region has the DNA TGTGCCAGCAGCCTCCGGACAGCAAGGGAGCAGTACTTC. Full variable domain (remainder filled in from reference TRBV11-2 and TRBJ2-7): EAGVAQSPRYKIIEKRQSVAFWCNPISGHATLYWYQQILGQGPKLLIQFQNNGVVDDSQLPKDRFSAERLKGVDSTLKIQPAKLEDSAVYLCASSLRTAREQYFGPGTRLTVT.